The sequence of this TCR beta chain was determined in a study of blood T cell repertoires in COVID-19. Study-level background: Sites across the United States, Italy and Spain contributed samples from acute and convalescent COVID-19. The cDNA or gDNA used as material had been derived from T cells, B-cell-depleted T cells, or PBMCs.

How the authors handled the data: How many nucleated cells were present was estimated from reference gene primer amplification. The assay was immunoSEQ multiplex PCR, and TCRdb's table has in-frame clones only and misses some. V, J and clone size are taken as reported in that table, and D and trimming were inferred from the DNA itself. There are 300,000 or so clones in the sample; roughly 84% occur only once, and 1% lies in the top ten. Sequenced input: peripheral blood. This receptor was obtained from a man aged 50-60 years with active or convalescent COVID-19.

The CDR3 reads CASSGGTANEKLFF. CDR3 bases: TGTGCCAGCAGTGGGGGGACAGCTAATGAAAAACTGTTTTTT. The chain links TRBV2 to TRBJ1-4, with 7 bases that match TRBD1. This CDR3 is 14 amino acids long. V dropped 4 bases and J dropped 3; count of bases not matched to a gene: 2. Germline CDR1 SNHLY, CDR2 FYNNEI.